The T cell receptor (beta chain) under discussion was sequenced for a study of PD-1 blockade in classical Hodgkin lymphoma. The CDR3 loop spans 14 amino acids. Germline lookup yields CDR1 SGDLS and CDR2 YYNGEE. The germline V and J ends were trimmed by 7 bases and 3 bases, with 17 bases remaining between them. After autologous stem cell transplantation all patients relapsed, and prior brentuximab vedotin exposure differed between cohorts. Repertoires were generated with immunoSEQ multiplex PCR, while TCRdb's copy carries only in-frame clones and drops some. The repertoire holds roughly 41,000 clones, with 88% as singletons.

V usage is TRBV9 and J usage is TRBJ2-7, with D possibly being TRBD2 (6 bases). This specimen was peripheral blood mononuclear cells (PBMCs), taken before the second cycle of nivolumab. The sequence was collected from a human donor with classical Hodgkin lymphoma. The CDR3 coding sequence is TGTGCCAGCGGAAAGGGAGCGGGCCTCTACGAGCAGTACTTC. It is translated as CASGKGAGLYEQYF. Full variable domain (outside the CDR3, taken from reference TRBV9 and TRBJ2-7): DSGVTQTPKHLITATGQRVTLRCSPRSGDLSVYWYQQSLDQGLQFLIQYYNGEERAKGNILERFSAQQFPDLHSELNLSSLELGDSALYFCASGKGAGLYEQYFGPGTRLTVT.